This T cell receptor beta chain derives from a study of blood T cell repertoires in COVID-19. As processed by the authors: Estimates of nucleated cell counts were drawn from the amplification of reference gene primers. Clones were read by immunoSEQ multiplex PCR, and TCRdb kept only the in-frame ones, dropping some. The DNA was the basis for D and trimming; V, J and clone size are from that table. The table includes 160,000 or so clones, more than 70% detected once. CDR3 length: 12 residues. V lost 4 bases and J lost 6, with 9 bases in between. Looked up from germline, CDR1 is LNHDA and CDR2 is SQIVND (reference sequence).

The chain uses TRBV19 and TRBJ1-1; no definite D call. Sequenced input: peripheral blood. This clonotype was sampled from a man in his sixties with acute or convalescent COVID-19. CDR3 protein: CASSNPGPEAFF. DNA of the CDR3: TGTGCCAGTAGTAATCCGGGTCCTGAAGCTTTCTTT.